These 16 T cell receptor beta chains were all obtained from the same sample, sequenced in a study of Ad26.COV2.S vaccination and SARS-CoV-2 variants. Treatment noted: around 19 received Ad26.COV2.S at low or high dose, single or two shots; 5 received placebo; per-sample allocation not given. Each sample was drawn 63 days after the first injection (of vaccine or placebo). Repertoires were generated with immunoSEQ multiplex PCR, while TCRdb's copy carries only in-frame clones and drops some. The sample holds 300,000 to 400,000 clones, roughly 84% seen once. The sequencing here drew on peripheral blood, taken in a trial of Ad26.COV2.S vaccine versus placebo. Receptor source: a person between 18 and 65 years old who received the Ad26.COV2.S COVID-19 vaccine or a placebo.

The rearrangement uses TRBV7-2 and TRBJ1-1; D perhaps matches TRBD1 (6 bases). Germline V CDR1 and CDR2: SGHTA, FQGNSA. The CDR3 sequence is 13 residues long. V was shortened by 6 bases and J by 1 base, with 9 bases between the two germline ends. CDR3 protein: CASRLQGNTEAFF. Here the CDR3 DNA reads TGTGCCAGCAGACTACAGGGGAACACTGAAGCTTTCTTT.

In DNA, the CDR3 is TGTGCCACCAGCAGAGTGGGGTCTAGCTCCTATAATTCACCCCTCCACTTT. Encoded protein: CATSRVGSSSYNSPLHF. The rearrangement links TRBV15 to TRBJ1-6; D is ambiguous. V was trimmed by 1 base and J by 0 bases, leaving 10 bases between them. Germline-derived CDR1 and CDR2 are LNHNV and YYDKDF (reference sequence). The CDR3 is 17 residues long.

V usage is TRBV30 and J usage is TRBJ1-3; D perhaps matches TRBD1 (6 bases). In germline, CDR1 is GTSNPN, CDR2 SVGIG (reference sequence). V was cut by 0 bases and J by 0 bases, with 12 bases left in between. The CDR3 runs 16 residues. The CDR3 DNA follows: TGTGCCTGGAGTGTAATGGGGGGCCACTCTGGAAACACCATATATTTT. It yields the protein CAWSVMGGHSGNTIYF.

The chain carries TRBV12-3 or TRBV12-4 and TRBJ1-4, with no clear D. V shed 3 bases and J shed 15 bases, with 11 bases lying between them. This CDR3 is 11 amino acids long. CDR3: CASSLGSTMFF. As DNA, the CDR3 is TGTGCCAGCAGTTTGGGCAGCACCATGTTTTTT.

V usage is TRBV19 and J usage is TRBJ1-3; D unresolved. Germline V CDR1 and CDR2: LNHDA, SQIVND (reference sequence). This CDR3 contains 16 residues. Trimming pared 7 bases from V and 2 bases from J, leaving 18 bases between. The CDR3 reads CASNPSTATAGNTIYF. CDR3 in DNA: TGTGCCAGTAACCCTAGCACAGCCACGGCTGGAAACACCATATATTTT.

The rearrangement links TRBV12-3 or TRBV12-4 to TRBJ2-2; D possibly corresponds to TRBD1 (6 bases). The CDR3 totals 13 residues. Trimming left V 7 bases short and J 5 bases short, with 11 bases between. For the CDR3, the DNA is TGTGCCAGCACCCGCAGGGGTACCGGGGAGCTGTTTTTT. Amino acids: CASTRRGTGELFF.

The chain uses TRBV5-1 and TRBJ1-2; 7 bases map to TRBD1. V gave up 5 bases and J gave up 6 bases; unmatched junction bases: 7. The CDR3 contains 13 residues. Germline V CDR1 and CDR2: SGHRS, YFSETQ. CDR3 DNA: TGCGCCAGCAGTCGGGACAGCGGGGATGGCTACACCTTC. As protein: CASSRDSGDGYTF.

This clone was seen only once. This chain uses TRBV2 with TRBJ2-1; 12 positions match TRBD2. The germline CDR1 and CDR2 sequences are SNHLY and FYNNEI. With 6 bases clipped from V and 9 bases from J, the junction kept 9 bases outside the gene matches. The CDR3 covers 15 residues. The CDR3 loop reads CASSTLAGGLAEQFF. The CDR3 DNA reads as TGTGCCAGCAGCACGCTAGCGGGGGGGCTCGCTGAGCAGTTCTTC.

The CDR3 DNA follows: TGTGCCAGTAGGCCTCCCGGGACAGGGGTCTCTGGAAACACCATATATTTT. Translation gives CASRPPGTGVSGNTIYF. The chain carries TRBV19 and TRBJ1-3, with 10 bases identical to TRBD1. This CDR3 is 17 amino acids long. Trimming cost V 6 bases and J 0 bases; bases outside gene matches: 8. Germline CDR1 and CDR2: LNHDA and SQIVND (reference sequence).

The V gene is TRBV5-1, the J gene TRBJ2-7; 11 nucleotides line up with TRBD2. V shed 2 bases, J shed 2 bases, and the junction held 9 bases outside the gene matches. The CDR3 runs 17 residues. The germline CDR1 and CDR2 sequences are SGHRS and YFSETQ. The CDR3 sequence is CASSFGLAGGQPYEQYF. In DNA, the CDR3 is TGCGCCAGCAGCTTTGGGCTAGCGGGGGGACAACCCTACGAGCAGTACTTC.

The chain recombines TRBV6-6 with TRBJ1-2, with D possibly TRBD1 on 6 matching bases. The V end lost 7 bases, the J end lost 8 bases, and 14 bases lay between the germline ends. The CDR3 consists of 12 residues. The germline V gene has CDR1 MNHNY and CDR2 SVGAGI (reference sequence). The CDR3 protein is CASIPGVGGYTF. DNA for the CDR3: TGTGCCAGCATTCCAGGGGTAGGCGGCTACACCTTC.

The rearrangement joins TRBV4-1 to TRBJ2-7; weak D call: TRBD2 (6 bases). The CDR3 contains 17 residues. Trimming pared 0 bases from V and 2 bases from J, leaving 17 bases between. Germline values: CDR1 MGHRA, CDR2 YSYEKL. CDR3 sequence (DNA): TGCGCCAGCAGCCAAGATCGGGGGTTGGGGAGCGCCTACGAGCAGTACTTC. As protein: CASSQDRGLGSAYEQYF.

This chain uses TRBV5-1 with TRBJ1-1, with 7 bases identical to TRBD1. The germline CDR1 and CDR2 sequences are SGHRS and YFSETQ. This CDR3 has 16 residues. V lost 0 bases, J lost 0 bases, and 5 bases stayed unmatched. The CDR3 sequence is CASSLDAGGMNTEAFF. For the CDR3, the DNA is TGCGCCAGCAGCTTGGACGCAGGGGGAATGAACACTGAAGCTTTCTTT.

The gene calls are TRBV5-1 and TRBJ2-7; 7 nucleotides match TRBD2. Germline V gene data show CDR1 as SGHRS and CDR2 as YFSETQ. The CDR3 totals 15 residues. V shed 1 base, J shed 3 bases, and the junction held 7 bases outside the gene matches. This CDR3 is CASSLSGTAGYEQYF. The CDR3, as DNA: TGCGCCAGCAGCTTGAGCGGGACCGCGGGCTACGAGCAGTACTTC.

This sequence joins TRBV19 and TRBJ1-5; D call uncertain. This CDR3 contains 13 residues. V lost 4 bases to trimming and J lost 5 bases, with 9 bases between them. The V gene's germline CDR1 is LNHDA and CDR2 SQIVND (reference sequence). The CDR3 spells CASSTTVDQPQHF. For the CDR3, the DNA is TGTGCCAGTAGTACTACAGTGGATCAGCCCCAGCATTTT.

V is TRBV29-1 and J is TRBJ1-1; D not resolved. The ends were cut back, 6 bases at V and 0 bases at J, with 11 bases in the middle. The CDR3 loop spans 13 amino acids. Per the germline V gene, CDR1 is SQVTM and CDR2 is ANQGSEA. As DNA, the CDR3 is TGCAGCGTAGCGGTCTCCATGAACACTGAAGCTTTCTTT. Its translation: CSVAVSMNTEAFF.